This T cell receptor (beta chain) was profiled in a study of human T cells and chemical hapten exposure. Study-wide context: Patients were mainly female, each with alopecia areata, totalis or universalis. From small differences in pooled library volume came most of the variation in per-sample TCR yields.

Overall study results and limits: DPC sensitization did not alter TCRs above 1 in 1000 frequency.

In its sample, this clonotype was seen many times. Antigen unknown. TCRdb passed the RACE reads through MiXCR, listing each CDR3 protein once. The table includes around 99,000 distinct CDR3 sequences, around an eighth detected once. As to time point: patch test 1, 2 weeks after DPC sensitization. The treatment is: therapeutic diphenylcyclopropenone sensitization with weekly scalp DPC. Blood was drawn before each patch test was applied. The CDR3 has 13 residues. V was clipped by 0 bases and J by 6 bases, with 5 bases between them. CDR1 is KGHSH and CDR2 is LQKENI in the germline V gene. V is TRBV18 and J is TRBJ2-2; the D is unclear. The specimen comprised whole blood, sampled in connection with sensitization to the hapten diphenylcyclopropenone (DPC). This clonotype was sampled from a woman aged 40 to 50 with alopecia areata. Some clones in this sample may be carry-over from other donors' samples. The CDR3 region is CASSPPLAGELFF. CDR3 coding DNA: TGTGCCAGCTCACCACCCCTAGCCGGGGAGCTGTTTTTT. Full variable domain (rest looked up from reference TRBV18 and TRBJ2-2): NAGVMQNPRHLVRRRGQEARLRCSPMKGHSHVYWYRQLPEEGLKFMVYLQKENIIDESGMPKERFSAEFPKEGPSILRIQQVVRGDSAAYFCASSPPLAGELFFGEGSRLTVL.